The sequence of this T cell receptor beta chain was determined in a study of cytomegalovirus exposure and HLA in healthy donors. Study details: Genotyping of roughly 400 donors showed that approximately 83% belonged to the Caucasian-associated ancestry cluster. Study-wide results and caveats: Later analysis showed most CMV-associated TCR beta chains appearing HLA-restricted. TCR beta V- and J-gene trimming was later associated with a missense DCLRE1C variant. For most TCR sequences rarity was the rule, although some public TCRs occurred in many donors.

Primers: 60 Vbeta forward and 13 Jbeta reverse. Here immunoSEQ multiplex PCR was the method, and the copy in TCRdb shows in-frame clones only, minus some. The repertoire table contains roughly 57,000 clones. The germline V and J ends were trimmed by 0 bases and 5 bases, with 19 bases remaining between them. CDR3 length: 17 residues. Germline values: CDR1 MNHEY, CDR2 SMNVEV (reference sequence). Concerning this clone: The antigen is unknown.

The source material was PBMCs. V gene TRBV27 combines with J gene TRBJ1-1; no firm D call. The receptor comes from a woman aged 25 to 45 in good health and CMV-seropositive. CDR3 sequence: CASSLSSYGVWRTEAFF. The CDR3, as DNA: TGTGCCAGCAGTTTATCGAGTTACGGAGTCTGGCGGACTGAAGCTTTCTTT.